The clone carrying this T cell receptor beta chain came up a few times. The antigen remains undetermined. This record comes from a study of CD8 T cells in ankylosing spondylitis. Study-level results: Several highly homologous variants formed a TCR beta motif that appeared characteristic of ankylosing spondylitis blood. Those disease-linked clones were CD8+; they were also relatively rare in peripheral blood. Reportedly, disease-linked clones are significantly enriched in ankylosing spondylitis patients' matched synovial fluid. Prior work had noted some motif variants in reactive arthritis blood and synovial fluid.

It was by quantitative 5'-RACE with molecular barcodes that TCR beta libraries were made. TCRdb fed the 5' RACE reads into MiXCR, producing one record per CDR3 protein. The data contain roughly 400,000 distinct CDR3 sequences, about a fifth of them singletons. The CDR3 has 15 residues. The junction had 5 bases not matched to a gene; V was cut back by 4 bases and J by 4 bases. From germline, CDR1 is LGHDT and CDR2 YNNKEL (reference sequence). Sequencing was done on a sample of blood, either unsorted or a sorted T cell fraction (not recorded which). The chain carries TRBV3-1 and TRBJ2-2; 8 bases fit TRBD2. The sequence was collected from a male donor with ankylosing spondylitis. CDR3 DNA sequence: TGTGCCAGCAGCCTAGCGGGATTTGGCACCGGGGAGCTGTTTTTT. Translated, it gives CASSLAGFGTGELFF.